The clone carrying this TCR beta chain was seen only a few times. Its target is not known. Sample-barcoded 5' priming and a J-beta primer mix drove a second PCR of 7 to 11 cycles. A single record per CDR3 protein comes from TCRdb applying MiXCR to the 5' RACE reads. The table includes around 990,000 distinct CDR3 sequences, 35% to 40% detected once. The data were obtained in a study of blood T cells in healthy people across ages. Findings and caveats of the study: TCR beta diversity, measured per million T cells, fell in a roughly linear way with age. Samples with more naive T cells showed higher observed beta diversity.

Ranging in age from about 6 to 100, the donors were healthy Caucasian individuals from Russia. Isolating PBMCs gave at least 6 million of these cells per sample. V lost 9 bases, J lost 4 bases, and 14 bases lay in between. The CDR3 is 13 amino acids. Germline loops: CDR1 SGHDT, CDR2 YYEEEE. The source is a man aged 18 to 35 in good health. The sample comprised blood. V gene TRBV5-6 combines with J gene TRBJ2-1, with no clear D. CDR3 in DNA: TGTGCCATCAACGGAGTAGAATACAATGAGCAGTTCTTC. It encodes CAINGVEYNEQFF. The full variable domain, in which reference TRBV5-6 and TRBJ2-1 provide the parts outside the CDR3, is DAGVTQSPTHLIKTRGQQVTLRCSPKSGHDTVSWYQQALGQGPQFIFQYYEEEERQRGNFPDRFSGHQFPNYSSELNVNALLLGDSALYLCAINGVEYNEQFFGPGTRLTVL.